This TCR beta chain was identified during a study of shared clonotypes between healthy human individuals. Per the study methods: Filtering of immunoSEQ junctional sequences could not match full-length read filtering. Sequenced by immunoSEQ multiplex PCR; TCRdb stores in-frame clones only, minus some. The DNA gave D and trimming, while V, J and clone size come from that table. The sample holds 950,000 to 1,100,000 clones, 78% seen once. In germline, CDR1 is MGHDK, CDR2 SYGVNS. The CDR3 consists of 14 residues. V dropped 5 bases and J dropped 3 bases, with 12 bases sitting between them. Sequencing input: memory CD4+ T cells from PBMCs. The subset is: CD45RA-negative fraction. This receptor was obtained from a man aged 18 to 35 in good health. Some clones in this sample may be carry-over from other donors' samples. The chain couples TRBV25-1 to TRBJ2-3; no definite D call. The CDR3 DNA reads TGTGCCAGCAGTCGAACGGAGACTACAGATACGCAGTATTTT. This codes for CASSRTETTDTQYF.